The 25 T cell receptor beta chains presented below share a single source sample, sequenced in a study of blood T cell repertoires in COVID-19. Generated by immunoSEQ multiplex PCR, the TCRdb table keeps only in-frame clones and is missing some. Of under 300,000 clones detected, 83% appear once; the ten largest clones hold roughly 5.7%. Sequenced material: peripheral blood. The receptors stem from a man aged 80 or over with acute or convalescent COVID-19.

This chain connects TRBV5-1 to TRBJ2-5, with D unclear. This CDR3 region has 14 residues. The germline CDR1 and CDR2 sequences are SGHRS and YFSETQ. V was pared by 2 bases and J by 0 bases, with 8 bases between. As DNA, the CDR3 is TGCGCCAGCAGCTTTATTGCGGACCAAGAGACCCAGTACTTC. Translating gives CASSFIADQETQYF.

The chain links TRBV24-1 to TRBJ2-3; 7 bases are shared with TRBD2. With 9 bases clipped from V and 2 bases from J, the junction kept 10 bases outside the gene matches. This CDR3 has 15 amino acids. Per the germline V gene, CDR1 is KGHDR and CDR2 is SFDVKD. CDR3 sequence: CATGGARGNTDTQYF. The CDR3 region has the DNA TGTGCCACCGGTGGGGCGCGGGGGAACACAGATACGCAGTATTTT.

This clone has a handful of counts. The gene calls are TRBV2 and TRBJ1-1, with unresolved D. The V gene lost 0 bases and the J gene lost 1 base, with 12 bases spanning the gap. The CDR3 runs 16 residues. CDR1 SNHLY and CDR2 FYNNEI come from the germline V gene. CDR3: CASSEAGVGRNTEAFF. The CDR3 DNA reads TGTGCCAGCAGTGAAGCAGGAGTAGGGAGGAACACTGAAGCTTTCTTT.

This chain joins TRBV28 and TRBJ2-7; 9 bases align to TRBD2. J lost 6 bases, V lost 5 bases, and 14 bases had no gene match. CDR1 is MDHEN, CDR2 SYDVKM, per germline. CDR3 size: 16 residues. The CDR3 sequence is CASSILSGRTLREQYF. The DNA of the CDR3 is TGTGCCAGCAGTATACTCAGCGGGAGGACCCTCCGCGAGCAGTACTTC.

DNA of the CDR3: TGTGCCATCAGTGTAAGGGGTGATACGCAGTATTTT. It codes for CAISVRGDTQYF. The chain has TRBV10-3 and TRBJ2-3; tentative D call: TRBD1 (5 bases). The germline V gene encodes CDR1 ENHRY and CDR2 SYGVKD. Trimming pared 4 bases from V and 6 bases from J, leaving 8 bases between. CDR3 length: 12 residues.

V usage is TRBV6-1 and J usage is TRBJ2-7; 10 nucleotides align to TRBD1. Per germline, CDR1 MNHNS and CDR2 SASEGT. J lost 3 bases, V lost 1 base, and 3 bases had no gene match. This CDR3 has 15 amino acids. The CDR3 nucleotides read TGTGCCAGCAGTGAAGGGACAGGGGGGAGCTACGAGCAGTACTTC. Translated: CASSEGTGGSYEQYF.

The chain recombines TRBV7-8 with TRBJ1-2, with 8 bases lining up with TRBD1. With 5 bases clipped from V and 1 base from J, the junction kept 6 bases outside the gene matches. CDR1 is SGHVS, CDR2 FQNEAQ, per germline. CDR3 size: 15 residues. The CDR3 coding sequence is TGTGCCAGCAGCCTCGACAGGGGAATTAACTATGGCTACACCTTC. Its translation: CASSLDRGINYGYTF.

This chain uses TRBV24-1 with TRBJ2-3, with D possibly matching TRBD2 (6 bases). Germline CDR1 reads KGHDR; CDR2 reads SFDVKD. The CDR3 runs 15 residues. V lost 3 bases to trimming and J lost 4 bases, with 13 bases between them. CDR3 protein: CATSDTTGVADTQYF. The CDR3 DNA reads TGTGCCACCAGTGATACCACGGGGGTCGCAGATACGCAGTATTTT.

V is TRBV27 and J is TRBJ2-1, with D possibly matching TRBD2 (6 bases). The CDR3 extends over 12 amino acids. Germline V gene data show CDR1 as MNHEY and CDR2 as SMNVEV (reference sequence). Trimming stripped 5 bases from V and 10 bases from J, with 12 bases between. The CDR3 DNA follows: TGTGCCAGCAGTCCGGGACTCGGGGAGCAGTTCTTC. Translation gives CASSPGLGEQFF.

The chain carries TRBV7-2 and TRBJ2-3; a weak D match, TRBD2 (7 bases). Trimming stripped 2 bases from V and 5 bases from J, with 17 bases between. The CDR3 is made up of 16 amino acids. Germline V gives CDR1 SGHTA, CDR2 FQGNSA. The CDR3 DNA reads as TGTGCCAGCAGCTTAAGGCGGGGGCCATGGGTAGATACGCAGTATTTT. Residues: CASSLRRGPWVDTQYF. Drawing the rest from reference TRBV7-2 and TRBJ2-3, the complete variable domain is GAGVSQSPSNKVTEKGKDVELRCDPISGHTALYWYRQSLGQGLEFLIYFQGNSAPDKSGLPSDRFSAERTGGSVSTLTIQRTQQEDSAVYLCASSLRRGPWVDTQYFGPGTRLTVL.

The count of this clone is one. The chain links TRBV4-1 to TRBJ1-3; D gene ambiguous. Germline CDR1 is MGHRA and CDR2 is YSYEKL. This CDR3 has 18 residues. V gave up 4 bases and J gave up 0 bases, with 19 bases separating them. CDR3 DNA sequence: TGCGCCAGCAGCCCCCGTTCCCTGGGCTTAAGCTCTGGAAACACCATATATTTT. Translated, it gives CASSPRSLGLSSGNTIYF.

The V and J genes are TRBV29-1 and TRBJ2-2, with TRBD1 matching 7 bases. The CDR3 loop spans 13 amino acids. Germline V gives CDR1 SQVTM, CDR2 ANQGSEA. V lost 6 bases to trimming and J lost 2 bases; unmatched junction nucleotides: 3. CDR3 in amino acids: CSVGQTNTGELFF. CDR3 DNA: TGCAGCGTGGGACAGACCAACACCGGGGAGCTGTTTTTT.

The V call is TRBV11-2, the J call TRBJ2-5; 8 nucleotides match TRBD1. The CDR3 runs 14 residues. The germline V gene encodes CDR1 SGHAT and CDR2 FQNNGV. V shed 5 bases, J shed 5 bases, and the junction held 7 bases outside the gene matches. CDR3 protein: CASSARQGWETQYF. As DNA, the CDR3 is TGTGCCAGCAGCGCGAGACAGGGGTGGGAGACCCAGTACTTC.

CDR3 amino acids: CASSWTGQGYEQYF. CDR3 DNA: TGCGCCAGCAGCTGGACAGGGCAGGGCTACGAGCAGTACTTC. The chain employs TRBV5-1 and TRBJ2-7; TRBD1 aligns across 8 bases. The CDR3 contains 14 residues. CDR1 is SGHRS and CDR2 is YFSETQ in the germline V gene. Losses at the gene ends were 3 bases for V and 3 bases for J; bases not matched to a gene: 5.

The chain links TRBV11-3 to TRBJ2-7, with 9 bases identical to TRBD1. This CDR3 comprises 13 residues. J gave up 6 bases and V 5 bases, and 5 bases lay outside the gene matches. Germline V CDR1 and CDR2: SGHNT, YENEEA. The CDR3 sequence: CASSRQGDAEQYF. For the CDR3, the DNA is TGTGCCAGCAGCCGACAGGGGGATGCCGAGCAGTACTTC.

In DNA, the CDR3 is TGTGCCAGTAGTATCCCTACGGTGGGCCACAATGAGCAGTTCTTC. Translation: CASSIPTVGHNEQFF. The genes are TRBV19 and TRBJ2-1; D ambiguous. The germline gives CDR1 LNHDA, CDR2 SQIVND (reference sequence). Trimming stripped 3 bases from V and 5 bases from J, with 14 bases between. The length of the CDR3 is 15 residues.

This chain connects TRBV5-1 to TRBJ2-3, with 9 bases fitting TRBD1. There are 15 residues in the CDR3. The J segment lost 4 bases and the V segment lost 5 bases, leaving 8 bases of the junction unmatched. Germline V gives CDR1 SGHRS, CDR2 YFSETQ. This CDR3 is CASSRTGDSADTQYF. For the CDR3, the DNA is TGCGCCAGCAGTCGGACAGGGGATTCCGCAGATACGCAGTATTTT.

This chain uses TRBV5-1 with TRBJ1-2; 9 nucleotides align to TRBD1. V lost 5 bases to trimming and J lost 0 bases; unmatched junction nucleotides: 5. From germline, CDR1 is SGHRS and CDR2 YFSETQ. The CDR3 totals 15 residues. The CDR3 DNA sequence: TGCGCCAGCAGGGAACAGGGGGCGGCTAACTATGGCTACACCTTC. This encodes CASREQGAANYGYTF.

The rearrangement uses TRBV27 and TRBJ2-7, with 13 nucleotides matching TRBD2. CDR1 MNHEY and CDR2 SMNVEV come from the germline V gene (reference sequence). V lost 6 bases and J lost 6; bases outside the gene matches: 17. The CDR3 totals 18 residues. CDR3 sequence (DNA): TGTGCCAGCAGCCGGAGACTAGCGGGAGGTCCGGGGCGCACCGAGCAGTACTTC. Encoded protein: CASSRRLAGGPGRTEQYF.

This clone was counted once. The chain links TRBV24-1 to TRBJ2-3, with D tentatively TRBD2 (5 bases). CDR3 length equals 12 residues. CDR1 is KGHDR and CDR2 is SFDVKD in the germline V gene. V shed 9 bases and J shed 0 bases, with 6 bases lying between them. The CDR3 region has the DNA TGTGCCACCGGGAGTAGCACAGATACGCAGTATTTT. Protein product: CATGSSTDTQYF.

The V and J genes are TRBV5-1 and TRBJ2-3, with TRBD2 matching over 11 bases. Germline lookup yields CDR1 SGHRS and CDR2 YFSETQ. The CDR3 runs to 16 residues. Losses at the gene ends were 4 bases for V and 6 bases for J; bases not matched to a gene: 10. The CDR3 DNA reads TGCGCCAGCAGCATCATAGCGGGAGGGCCTTTGGATACGCAGTATTTT. Its protein product is CASSIIAGGPLDTQYF.

The rearrangement links TRBV29-1 to TRBJ2-7, with D possibly TRBD1 on 5 matching bases. The CDR3 loop spans 13 amino acids. The germline V gene encodes CDR1 SQVTM and CDR2 ANQGSEA. V was trimmed by 4 bases and J by 4 bases, leaving 14 bases between them. The CDR3 region has the DNA TGCAGCGTTGGGTGGCAGGGTGAATACGAGCAGTACTTC. Translation: CSVGWQGEYEQYF.

The rearrangement uses TRBV7-8 and TRBJ1-1, with 12 bases identical to TRBD1. This CDR3 is 16 amino acids long. The junction had 5 bases not matched to a gene; V was cut back by 2 bases and J by 4 bases. Germline CDR1 SGHVS, CDR2 FQNEAQ. The CDR3 reads CASSLNRDRGLTEAFF. For the CDR3, the DNA is TGTGCCAGCAGCTTAAACCGGGACAGGGGGCTCACTGAAGCTTTCTTT.

This chain uses TRBV19 with TRBJ2-2; 9 bases fit TRBD1. V lost 1 base to trimming and J lost 7 bases; unmatched junction nucleotides: 4. This CDR3 comprises 15 residues. Germline loops: CDR1 LNHDA, CDR2 SQIVND (reference sequence). CDR3 amino acids: CASSIGQGGVGELFF. The CDR3 nucleotides read TGTGCCAGTAGTATAGGACAGGGGGGTGTCGGGGAGCTGTTTTTT.

This chain uses TRBV10-3 with TRBJ1-1, with D unresolved. The CDR3 extends over 12 amino acids. Trimming removed 6 bases from V and 3 bases from J, with 8 bases in between. Germline V CDR1 and CDR2: ENHRY, SYGVKD. The CDR3 sequence: CAIRVADTEAFF. CDR3 DNA sequence: TGTGCCATCAGGGTAGCAGACACTGAAGCTTTCTTT.